A selection of T cell receptor beta chains follows, all from one sample in a study of cytomegalovirus exposure and HLA in healthy donors. Libraries were prepared by immunoSEQ multiplex PCR; TCRdb keeps only in-frame clonotypes and omits some of them. Of 150,000 to 200,000 clones listed, about nine tenths are singletons. Input material: PBMCs. The receptors come from a man under 40 in good health and CMV-seropositive. Each CDR3 is given with its conserved first and last residue. The D gene is left open where the match is weak. Clone size is not always given. Where it is, it says once, few, many or a class for expanded clones.

TRBV11-3	-	TRBJ1-2	-	TGTGCCAGCAGCCCTTTTCAGGGGCCCGGCTACACCTTC	CASSPFQGPGYTF
TRBV6-5	-	TRBJ1-2	-	TGTGCCAGCGGTGAAAACTATGGCTACACCTTC	CASGENYGYTF
TRBV4-1	-	TRBJ2-7	-	TGCGCCAGCAGCCAAGGGGGGACCTACGAGCAGTACTTC	CASSQGGTYEQYF
TRBV7-2	-	TRBJ1-2	-	TGTGCCAGCAGCGGGGCTGGGCGGGGCTATGGCTACACCTTC	CASSGAGRGYGYTF
TRBV4-2	medium-sized	TRBJ1-1	TRBD1	TGTGCCAGCAGCCAAGAGGGGAGGGGGCAGGGCACTGAAGCTTTCTTT	CASSQEGRGQGTEAFF
TRBV9	-	TRBJ2-7	-	TGTGCCAGCAGCCCGAGGGGATACGAGCAGTACTTC	CASSPRGYEQYF
TRBV15	-	TRBJ2-7	-	TGTGCCACCCAACCTAAACCTCCCATACCACCTTACGAGCAGTACTTC	CATQPKPPIPPYEQYF
TRBV28	-	TRBJ1-5	-	TGTGCCAGCAGTCTAGAGGCTCAGCCCCAGCATTTT	CASSLEAQPQHF
TRBV27	-	TRBJ2-6	-	TGTGCCAGCAGAACTGGGGCCAACGTCCTGACTTTC	CASRTGANVLTF
TRBV15	-	TRBJ2-7	-	TGTGCCACCAGCAGAGATCGGGTTGGCTCCTACGAGCAGTACTTC	CATSRDRVGSYEQYF
TRBV7-9	few	TRBJ2-1	-	TGTGCCAGCAGCTCCCGGGTCCGTCACAATGAGCAGTTCTTC	CASSSRVRHNEQFF
TRBV6-1	once	TRBJ1-5	-	TGTGCCACCAGTGACGGTGAGAATCAGCCCCAGCATTTT	CATSDGENQPQHF
TRBV2	-	TRBJ2-1	-	TGTGCCAGCAGTGACCAGCAGTACAATGAGCAGTTCTTC	CASSDQQYNEQFF
TRBV15	-	TRBJ1-5	-	TGTGCCACCAGCAGATCAAGACGGGACAATCAGCCCCAGCATTTT	CATSRSRRDNQPQHF
TRBV5-1	-	TRBJ2-1	TRBD2	TGCGCCAGCAGCTTGATATCGGGGAGGGGTGAGCAGTTCTTC	CASSLISGRGEQFF
TRBV30	-	TRBJ2-1	TRBD2	TGTGCCTGGAACGACGTAGCGGGGCTTAATGAGCAGTTCTTC	CAWNDVAGLNEQFF
TRBV4-2	-	TRBJ2-7	-	TGTGCCAGCAGCCAGCTACCAGGGGCCAAGTACGAGCAGTACTTC	CASSQLPGAKYEQYF
TRBV10-2	-	TRBJ2-2	-	TGCGCCAGCAGTGATAGGGGGTTGAGGACCGGGGAGCTGTTTTTT	CASSDRGLRTGELFF
TRBV5-4	-	TRBJ2-7	TRBD1	TGTGCCAGCAGCTACCCCGGGACAGGGATGTACGAGCAGTACTTC	CASSYPGTGMYEQYF
TRBV28	-	TRBJ2-1	-	TGTGCCAGCAGTACGGGGTACAATGAGCAGTTCTTC	CASSTGYNEQFF
TRBV4-2	-	TRBJ2-2	-	TGTGCCAGCAGTAGCGCTGGGCACCTCCAGGTCAGCGGGGAGCTGTTTTTT	CASSSAGHLQVSGELFF
TRBV6-4	medium-sized	TRBJ2-1	TRBD2	TGTGCCAGCAGTGACTCGAGCGGGGGGGCCAATGAGCAGTTCTTC	CASSDSSGGANEQFF
TRBV4-3	-	TRBJ1-4	TRBD1	TGCGCCAGCAGCCAAGACTCAGGGGGACTCGGTGGTGAAAAACTGTTTTTT	CASSQDSGGLGGEKLFF
TRBV7-2	-	TRBJ1-6	-	TGTGCCAGCAGCTTATTTGGGGTAAATTCACCCCTCCACTTT	CASSLFGVNSPLHF
TRBV28	-	TRBJ2-7	TRBD2	TGTGCCAGCAGTCCCATGGCGGGAGGAGGCTACGAGCAGTACTTC	CASSPMAGGGYEQYF
TRBV19	-	TRBJ1-5	-	TGTGCCAGTAGTATCTATTACGATCAGCCCCAGCATTTT	CASSIYYDQPQHF
TRBV28	-	TRBJ2-7	-	TGTGCCAGCAGTTTACCGGGAGTTCCCTACGAGCAGTACTTC	CASSLPGVPYEQYF
TRBV4-1	-	TRBJ2-7	-	TGCGCCAGCAGCCAAGGGTTTAGCGGCTCCTACGAGCAGTACTTC	CASSQGFSGSYEQYF
TRBV5-1	-	TRBJ2-5	-	TGCGCCAGCAGCACGAGGGGGAGCCCTGAACAAGAGACCCAGTACTTC	CASSTRGSPEQETQYF
TRBV29-1	-	TRBJ1-1	-	TGCAGCGTTGAACCCCCCCTTTCGGGCACTGAAGCTTTCTTT	CSVEPPLSGTEAFF
TRBV2	few	TRBJ2-7	-	TGTGCCAGCAGTTCCGGGACCGAGCAGTACTTC	CASSSGTEQYF
TRBV29-1	-	TRBJ2-3	TRBD1	TGCAGCGTTCAGCCAGGGGGAGTAACAGATACGCAGTATTTT	CSVQPGGVTDTQYF
TRBV5-1	-	TRBJ1-1	-	TGCGCCACGACGATAGGGACTCCTAACACTGAAGCTTTCTTT	CATTIGTPNTEAFF
TRBV4-1	few	TRBJ2-3	-	TGCGCCAGCAGCCGCGGAGGGACCCTCTCCACAGATACGCAGTATTTT	CASSRGGTLSTDTQYF
TRBV7-2	-	TRBJ2-5	-	TGTGCCAGCAGCTTAGCTTTGGAGCTCGGGACCCAGTACTTC	CASSLALELGTQYF
TRBV6-1	-	TRBJ2-7	TRBD2	TGTGCCAGCAGTGCCTCCACTAGCGGGATGAGTTCCTACGAGCAGTACTTC	CASSASTSGMSSYEQYF
TRBV7-9	-	TRBJ2-7	-	TGTGCCAGCAGCTTACCAGGGGGAGGGTCCGAGCAGTACTTC	CASSLPGGGSEQYF
TRBV29-1	-	TRBJ2-1	TRBD1	TGCAGCGTTGATGACAGGGGGGCACAAGTCAATGAGCAGTTCTTC	CSVDDRGAQVNEQFF
TRBV4-3	once	TRBJ1-5	-	TGCGCCAGCAGCCAAGCAGAGAATCAGCCCCAGCATTTT	CASSQAENQPQHF
TRBV20-1	-	TRBJ2-5	-	TGCAGTGCTAGAGATACGGCTTCCCAGTACTTC	CSARDTASQYF
TRBV2	-	TRBJ2-5	TRBD2	TGTGCCAGCAGCTGGACTAGCGGGGGAGAGACCCAGTACTTC	CASSWTSGGETQYF
TRBV19	-	TRBJ2-1	-	TGTGCCAGTAGTAGTGACGGGAGCTCCTACAATGAGCAGTTCTTC	CASSSDGSSYNEQFF
TRBV5-1	-	TRBJ1-4	-	TGCGCCAGCAGCTTGTCGGGCCCAAATGAAAAACTGTTTTTT	CASSLSGPNEKLFF
TRBV4-3	once	TRBJ2-1	-	TGCGCCAGCAGCCAAGAGATCGGATCGCGGCGGCCAAGCTCCTACAATGAGCAGTTCTTC	CASSQEIGSRRPSSYNEQFF
TRBV5-6	-	TRBJ2-1	-	TGTGCCAGCAGCTTGGTTTCGAAGGACAATGAGCAGTTCTTC	CASSLVSKDNEQFF
TRBV15	-	TRBJ1-1	-	TGTGCCACCAGCCCAATCGGGACGGGGAGCACTGAAGCTTTCTTT	CATSPIGTGSTEAFF
TRBV6-5	-	TRBJ1-5	-	TGTGCCAGCAGTCAGGACGCCAGGGAGAATCAGCCCCAGCATTTT	CASSQDARENQPQHF
TRBV7-6	-	TRBJ2-3	TRBD2	TGTGCCAGCAGCTTAGTAGCGGGAGGGCCAGGAGATACGCAGTATTTT	CASSLVAGGPGDTQYF
TRBV6-5	-	TRBJ2-5	-	TGTGCCAGCAGTCCAGGGCAAGAGACCCAGTACTTC	CASSPGQETQYF
TRBV29-1	-	TRBJ2-5	-	TGCAGCGCTGGCGACTTAATCCGCAAAGAGACCCAGTACTTC	CSAGDLIRKETQYF
TRBV5-1	-	TRBJ2-1	-	TGCGCCAGCAGCTCCCCCAACCCACGGGACACCACCAATGAGCAGTTCTTC	CASSSPNPRDTTNEQFF
TRBV27	-	TRBJ2-7	-	TGTGCCAGCAGTTCCTGGGGCACGGGCGGGGAGCAGTACTTC	CASSSWGTGGEQYF
TRBV5-6	-	TRBJ2-5	-	TGTGCCAGCAAGGATGCCAGCCAAGAGACCCAGTACTTC	CASKDASQETQYF
TRBV5-1	-	TRBJ1-2	-	TGCGCCAGCAAGGGGGATCTTAACTATGGCTACACCTTC	CASKGDLNYGYTF
TRBV30	-	TRBJ2-3	TRBD2	TGTGCCTGGAGTCGGCAGCGGGGGACCTCTAGCACAGATACGCAGTATTTT	CAWSRQRGTSSTDTQYF
TRBV30	-	TRBJ2-1	-	TGTGCCTGGATCGGCGGGGCGCACAATGAGCAGTTCTTC	CAWIGGAHNEQFF
TRBV6-5	-	TRBJ2-7	-	TGTGCCAGCAGTAAGATACAGGGCAGCTCCTACGAGCAGTACTTC	CASSKIQGSSYEQYF
TRBV2	-	TRBJ1-2	-	TGTGCCAGCAGCCCCCAGACGGGGAACTATGGCTACACCTTC	CASSPQTGNYGYTF
TRBV5-1	-	TRBJ1-4	TRBD1	TGCGCCAGCAGCGTGGGACAGCGTAATGAAAAACTGTTTTTT	CASSVGQRNEKLFF